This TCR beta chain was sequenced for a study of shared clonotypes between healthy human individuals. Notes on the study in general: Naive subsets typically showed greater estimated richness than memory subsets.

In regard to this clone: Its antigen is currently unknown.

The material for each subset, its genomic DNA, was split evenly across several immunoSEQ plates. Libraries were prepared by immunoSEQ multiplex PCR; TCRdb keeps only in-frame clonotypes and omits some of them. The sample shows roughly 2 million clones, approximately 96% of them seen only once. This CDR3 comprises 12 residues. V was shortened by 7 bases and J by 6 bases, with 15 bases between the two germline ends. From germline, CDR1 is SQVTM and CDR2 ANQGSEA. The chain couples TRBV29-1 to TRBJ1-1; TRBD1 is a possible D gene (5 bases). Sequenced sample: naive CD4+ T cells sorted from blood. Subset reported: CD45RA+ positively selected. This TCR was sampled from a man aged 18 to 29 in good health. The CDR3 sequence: CSAGEGTAEAFF. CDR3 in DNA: TGCAGCGCGGGGGAGGGCACCGCTGAAGCTTTCTTT.